The 8 T cell receptor beta chains below were found in one sample sequenced in a study of cytomegalovirus exposure and HLA in healthy donors. The PCR contained 60 Vbeta and 13 Jbeta primers. Method: immunoSEQ multiplex PCR; TCRdb's copy keeps in-frame clones and lacks some. The table lists about 200,000 clones, about three quarters of them singletons. The sequenced material came from PBMCs. These receptor sequences come from a man aged 18 to 30 in good health and CMV-seronegative.

The V call is TRBV30, the J call TRBJ2-2; D is possibly TRBD1 (5 bases). The CDR3 sequence is 13 residues long. Germline V gene lookup returns CDR1 GTSNPN and CDR2 SVGIG (reference sequence). V was trimmed by 5 bases and J by 5 bases, leaving 12 bases between them. The CDR3 is CAWHSQGTGELFF. The CDR3 bases are TGTGCCTGGCACTCCCAGGGAACCGGGGAGCTGTTTTTT.

The chain links TRBV11-3 to TRBJ2-7; possible D gene TRBD1, 6 bases. The CDR3 loop spans 14 amino acids. Germline V lookup: CDR1 SGHNT, CDR2 YENEEA. Trimming took 5 bases from V and 0 from J, leaving 11 bases between them. The CDR3 loop reads CASSQTGNSYEQYF. The CDR3 DNA reads TGTGCCAGCAGCCAAACAGGGAACTCCTACGAGCAGTACTTC.

The gene calls are TRBV9 and TRBJ2-3; weak D call: TRBD2 (6 bases). CDR3 length: 17 residues. Germline V CDR1 and CDR2: SGDLS, YYNGEE. Trimming removed 2 bases at V and 0 bases at J, with 16 bases between. The CDR3 here is CASSVSGTSFSTDTQYF. The DNA for the CDR3 is TGTGCCAGCAGCGTTTCCGGAACTAGCTTTAGCACAGATACGCAGTATTTT.

This clone was detected only a few times. This chain uses TRBV11-3 with TRBJ2-2, with D possibly matching TRBD2 (6 bases). V was trimmed by 1 base and J by 1 base, leaving 19 bases between them. CDR3 length equals 19 residues. Germline V CDR1 and CDR2: SGHNT, YENEEA. The chain's CDR3 is CASSLGRFGGALNTGELFF. As DNA, the CDR3 is TGTGCCAGCAGCTTAGGTCGTTTCGGGGGAGCCCTGAACACCGGGGAGCTGTTTTTT.

The chain is built from TRBV30 and TRBJ2-5, with 11 bases aligning to TRBD1. There are 15 residues in the CDR3. Unmatched junction bases numbered 6, after V lost 4 bases and J lost 2 bases. Germline assignment: CDR1 GTSNPN and CDR2 SVGIG (reference sequence). As DNA, the CDR3 is TGTGCCTGGAAATATGGGACAGGGGGACAAGAGACCCAGTACTTC. The encoded protein is CAWKYGTGGQETQYF.

V usage is TRBV7-2 and J usage is TRBJ2-7; D not certain. V dropped 7 bases and J dropped 0 bases, with 10 bases sitting between them. The germline CDR1 and CDR2 sequences are SGHTA and FQGNSA. The CDR3 is 13 amino acids. DNA of the CDR3: TGTGCCAGCACCCCCGCGAGCTCCTACGAGCAGTACTTC. It translates to CASTPASSYEQYF. The variable domain in full, with the rest retrieved from reference TRBV7-2 and TRBJ2-7, is GAGVSQSPSNKVTEKGKDVELRCDPISGHTALYWYRQSLGQGLEFLIYFQGNSAPDKSGLPSDRFSAERTGGSVSTLTIQRTQQEDSAVYLCASTPASSYEQYFGPGTRLTVT.

This clone showed up just a few times. This chain uses TRBV11-3 with TRBJ2-1; no definite D call. The V and J ends lost 1 base and 6 bases respectively, with 4 bases between them. Germline CDR1 is SGHNT and CDR2 is YENEEA. The CDR3 contains 12 residues. CDR3 amino acids: CASSLAGNEQFF. CDR3 nucleotides: TGTGCCAGCAGCTTAGCAGGCAATGAGCAGTTCTTC.

This clone was seen more than once but under ten times. The V call is TRBV7-9, the J call TRBJ2-2; 8 bases align to TRBD1. V dropped 2 bases and J dropped 1; count of bases not matched to a gene: 3. CDR1 is SEHNR, CDR2 FQNEAQ, per germline (reference sequence). The CDR3 sequence is 16 residues long. The CDR3: CASSLKDRENTGELFF. The CDR3 nucleotides are TGTGCCAGCAGCTTAAAGGACAGGGAGAACACCGGGGAGCTGTTTTTT.